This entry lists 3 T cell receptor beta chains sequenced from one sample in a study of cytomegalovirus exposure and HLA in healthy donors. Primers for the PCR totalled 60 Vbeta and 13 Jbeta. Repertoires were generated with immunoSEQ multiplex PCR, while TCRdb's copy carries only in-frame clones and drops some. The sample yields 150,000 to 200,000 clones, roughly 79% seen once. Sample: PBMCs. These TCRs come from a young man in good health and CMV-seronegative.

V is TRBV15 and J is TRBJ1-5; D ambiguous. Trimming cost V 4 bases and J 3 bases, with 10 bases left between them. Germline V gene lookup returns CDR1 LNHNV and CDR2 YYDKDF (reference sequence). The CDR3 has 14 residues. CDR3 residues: CATSTLGPNQPQHF. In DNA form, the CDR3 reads TGTGCCACCAGCACTTTGGGCCCCAATCAGCCCCAGCATTTT.

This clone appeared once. The CDR3 bases are TGTGCCAGCATAAACCCGGGTGGCTATGGCTACACCTTC. Protein sequence: CASINPGGYGYTF. J is TRBJ1-2 and V is TRBV28; D is unclear. Trimming removed 7 bases from V and 4 bases from J, with 13 bases in between. The CDR3 is 13 amino acids. CDR1 and CDR2 from the germline V gene are MDHEN and SYDVKM.

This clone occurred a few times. The CDR3 sequence is CASRGPGNTIYF. The CDR3, as DNA: TGTGCCAGTAGGGGGCCTGGAAACACCATATATTTT. This sequence joins TRBV6-5 and TRBJ1-3, with 7 bases aligning to TRBD1. The CDR3 is 12 amino acids. The germline V gene has CDR1 MNHEY and CDR2 SVGAGI. Trimming at V came to 9 bases and at J to 2 bases, leaving 1 base not matched to a gene.